One sample yielded the 4 T cell receptor beta chains listed below, sequenced in a study of blood T cell repertoires in COVID-19 (dated by TCRdb to 2018 to 2021). The library relied on the immunoSEQ multiplex PCR assay. This is the immuneACCESS table as TCRdb keeps it, with only in-frame sequences that have V and J called. A part of the clones is gone; compared with another copy, unresolved V genes explain less than half, and the rest is unexplained. Across this sample there are 280,000 or so clones, with 89% seen only once. The top ten constitute 2.9% of the sample. Sequenced: PBMCs or T cells enriched from blood (not recorded which). The origin of the receptors is a woman aged 50 to 65 who had been exposed to COVID-19.

The V and J genes are TRBV14 and TRBJ2-7; D might be TRBD2 (7 bases). Germline values: CDR1 SGHDN, CDR2 FVKESK. Trimming removed 0 bases from V and 4 bases from J, with 10 bases in between. The CDR3 is 14 amino acids. Here the CDR3 DNA reads TGTGCCAGCAGCCAAGACCGGGGGGCTTACGAGCAGTACTTC. Its translation: CASSQDRGAYEQYF.

This rearrangement joins TRBV5-8 to TRBJ1-1, with D possibly being TRBD1 (6 bases). The germline V gene encodes CDR1 SGHTS and CDR2 YDEGEE. The CDR3 has 15 residues. V was clipped by 4 bases and J by 3 bases, with 16 bases between them. The DNA of the CDR3 is TGTGCCAGCAGCCCTCTTCGGGGGGGCTACACTGAAGCTTTCTTT. Residues: CASSPLRGGYTEAFF. The full variable domain, its missing parts supplied by reference TRBV5-8 and TRBJ1-1, is EAGVTQSPTHLIKTRGQQATLRCSPISGHTSVYWYQQALGLGLQFLLWYDEGEERNRGNFPPRFSGRQFPNYSSELNVNALELEDSALYLCASSPLRGGYTEAFFGQGTRLTVV.

The V and J genes are TRBV5-1 and TRBJ1-4; TRBD1 aligns across 8 bases. Trimming took 4 bases from V and 1 from J; bases not matched to a gene: 0. Germline CDR1 SGHRS, CDR2 YFSETQ. The CDR3 is 14 amino acids. DNA for the CDR3: TGCGCCAGCAGCGGACAGGGAACTAATGAAAAACTGTTTTTT. It yields the protein CASSGQGTNEKLFF.

The rearrangement uses TRBV7-8 and TRBJ1-1, with TRBD1 matching over 8 bases. The germline V gene has CDR1 SGHVS and CDR2 FQNEAQ. The CDR3 covers 18 residues. V trimming: 1 base; J trimming: 0 bases; junction bases outside the gene matches: 10. The CDR3 is CASSLGQGAPNMNTEAFF. DNA of the CDR3: TGTGCCAGCAGCTTAGGCCAGGGGGCACCGAACATGAACACTGAAGCTTTCTTT.